The 24 T cell receptor beta chains in this list originate from one sample, sequenced in a study of post-analysis software for immune sequencing data. Their cognate antigens are unknown. Study-level results: In patients, about 5 TRBV segments were more frequent than in controls, with TRBV5-6, TRBV5-1 and TRBV20-1 among them.

Libraries were made from TCR beta cDNA, and they carried unique molecular identifiers. TCRdb processed the PCR reads anew with MiXCR; each CDR3 protein has one entry. The table has approximately 730,000 distinct CDR3 sequences, 46% seen once. The sequencing sample was made of blood. The receptors derive from a girl between 5 and 17 years old with multiple sclerosis.

The chain recombines TRBV20-1 with TRBJ2-7, with 13 bases matching TRBD2. The V gene's germline CDR1 is DFQATT and CDR2 SNEGSKA (reference sequence). The CDR3 loop spans 16 amino acids. The trim removed 3 bases at V and 6 bases at J, leaving 11 bases unmatched. CDR3 sequence: CSARVKGLAGDGEQYF. The DNA for the CDR3 is TGCAGTGCTAGGGTAAAAGGACTAGCGGGAGACGGCGAGCAGTACTTC.

V gene TRBV7-9 combines with J gene TRBJ1-2; 8 bases align to TRBD1. V lost 7 bases, J lost 5 bases, and 12 bases stayed unmatched. Looked up from germline, CDR1 is SEHNR and CDR2 is FQNEAQ (reference sequence). The CDR3 runs to 15 residues. The chain's CDR3 is CASNFDRGGPYGYTF. CDR3 DNA: TGTGCCAGCAACTTCGACAGGGGAGGCCCTTATGGCTACACCTTC.

There are a few counts of this clonotype. Compared with germline, one end of the junction differs, possibly owing to a read error. The chain joins TRBV7-9 to TRBJ2-3; perhaps TRBD2 as D (6 bases). Germline V gene data show CDR1 as SEHNR and CDR2 as FQNEAQ (reference sequence). The CDR3 has 15 residues. This CDR3 reads CAGSLGGTGTDTQYF. CDR3 bases: TGTGCCGGCAGCTTAGGAGGGACTGGCACAGATACGCAGTATTTT.

The sample holds a few counts of this clonotype. This chain connects TRBV7-6 to TRBJ2-7; unclear D gene. V was clipped by 1 base and J by 3 bases, with 10 bases between them. The V gene's germline CDR1 is SGHVS and CDR2 FNYEAQ. The CDR3 totals 14 residues. The CDR3 bases are TGTGCCAGCAGCTTAGGGTCATTTGGCTACGAGCAGTACTTC. It yields the protein CASSLGSFGYEQYF.

The sample holds many counts of this clonotype. The rearrangement joins TRBV12-3 or TRBV12-4 to TRBJ2-7; D remains unclear. V dropped 4 bases and J dropped 5 bases, with 12 bases sitting between them. The length of the CDR3 is 13 residues. The CDR3 loop is CASSSWGIHEQYF. The CDR3 nucleotides read TGTGCCAGCAGTTCATGGGGTATCCACGAGCAGTACTTC.

This clonotype was detected a few times. The J gene is TRBJ2-7, the V gene TRBV29-1, with 8 bases identical to TRBD2. Trimming took 3 bases from V and 5 from J; bases not matched to a gene: 3. In germline, CDR1 is SQVTM, CDR2 ANQGSEA. This CDR3 has 12 amino acids. The CDR3 coding sequence is TGCAGCGTTGACCGGGGGGGAAACGAGCAGTACTTC. This codes for CSVDRGGNEQYF.

The chain joins TRBV11-2 to TRBJ1-2, with 8 bases lining up with TRBD1. Germline lookup yields CDR1 SGHAT and CDR2 FQNNGV. The CDR3 has 15 residues. Trimming took 1 base from V and 8 from J; bases not matched to a gene: 9. The CDR3 loop reads CASSLVMDRVKGYTF. CDR3 DNA sequence: TGTGCCAGCAGCTTAGTTATGGACAGGGTTAAAGGCTACACCTTC.

The CDR3 DNA reads TGTGCCAGCCTAGTAGCGGATACGCAGGGGGCAAGATATGGCTACACCTTC. It specifies CASLVADTQGARYGYTF. The chain links TRBV28 to TRBJ1-2; 8 bases fit TRBD1. The CDR3 loop spans 17 amino acids. Germline CDR1 reads MDHEN; CDR2 reads SYDVKM. The V segment lost 8 bases and the J segment 5 bases; nucleotides outside the gene matches: 19.

The chain recombines TRBV13 with TRBJ2-6; possibly TRBD1 for D (5 bases). The CDR3 totals 17 residues. Germline CDR1 and CDR2: PRHDT and FYEKMQ (reference sequence). The V end lost 3 bases, the J end lost 0 bases, and 12 bases lay between the germline ends. The CDR3 bases are TGTGCCAGCAGCTTGAAAGGGGCGACCTCTGGGGCCAACGTCCTGACTTTC. This translates into CASSLKGATSGANVLTF.

This rearrangement joins TRBV4-1 to TRBJ1-2; D gene uncertain. The germline CDR1 and CDR2 sequences are MGHRA and YSYEKL. Trimming left V 1 base short and J 0 bases short, with 18 bases between. The CDR3 has 18 amino acids. The chain's CDR3 is CASSQVAAVLLANYGYTF. Here the CDR3 DNA reads TGCGCCAGCAGCCAAGTGGCGGCAGTCCTCCTAGCTAACTATGGCTACACCTTC.

The table lists this clonotype with a few counts. The chain links TRBV12-3 or TRBV12-4 to TRBJ2-7; D possibly uses TRBD1 or TRBD2 (5 bases each). This CDR3 comprises 14 residues. Deletions cut 4 bases from V and 6 bases from J, with 16 bases between. The CDR3 coding sequence is TGTGCCAGCAGTTCCGGGACCTCCCCCGGCGAGCAGTACTTC. It encodes CASSSGTSPGEQYF.

The gene calls are TRBV27 and TRBJ2-7; D is undetermined. This CDR3 is built from 15 residues. V was trimmed by 5 bases and J by 5 bases, leaving 19 bases between them. The germline gives CDR1 MNHEY, CDR2 SMNVEV (reference sequence). CDR3 nucleotide sequence: TGTGCCAGCAGTCCCCTTCTAGTGGTAAGCGACGAGCAGTACTTC. It codes for CASSPLLVVSDEQYF.

This clonotype showed up just a few times. This chain uses TRBV7-9 with TRBJ1-2, with D possibly TRBD1 on 6 matching bases. The CDR3 runs 14 residues. Germline CDR1 reads SEHNR; CDR2 reads FQNEAQ (reference sequence). Deletions cut 5 bases from V and 1 base from J, with 11 bases between. The CDR3 sequence is CASSEQGLNYGYTF. The DNA of the CDR3 is TGTGCCAGCAGCGAACAGGGTCTTAACTATGGCTACACCTTC. Drawing the rest from reference TRBV7-9 and TRBJ1-2, the complete variable domain is DTGVSQNPRHKITKRGQNVTFRCDPISEHNRLYWYRQTLGQGPEFLTYFQNEAQLEKSRLLSDRFSAERPKGSFSTLEIQRTEQGDSAMYLCASSEQGLNYGYTFGSGTRLTVV.

This clonotype was found a few times. The chain couples TRBV27 to TRBJ2-1; 12 bases match TRBD2. The CDR3 contains 16 residues. Per the germline V gene, CDR1 is MNHEY and CDR2 is SMNVEV (reference sequence). The J segment lost 8 bases and the V segment lost 4 bases, leaving 9 bases of the junction unmatched. CDR3 nucleotide sequence: TGTGCCAGCAGTTCTGCGACTAGCGGGAGTGTCTATGAGCAGTTCTTC. Protein: CASSSATSGSVYEQFF.

This clonotype occurred a few times. The CDR3 DNA sequence: TGTGCCAGCAGCTCCCGGACTAGCGTTAGCACAGATACGCAGTATTTT. The encoded protein is CASSSRTSVSTDTQYF. This chain connects TRBV7-2 to TRBJ2-3; 9 nucleotides line up with TRBD2. The germline gives CDR1 SGHTA, CDR2 FQGNSA. The CDR3 is made up of 16 amino acids. The trim removed 4 bases at V and 0 bases at J, leaving 5 bases unmatched. The complete variable domain, with remaining parts taken from reference TRBV7-2 and TRBJ2-3, reads GAGVSQSPSNKVTEKGKDVELRCDPISGHTALYWYRQSLGQGLEFLIYFQGNSAPDKSGLPSDRFSAERTGGSVSTLTIQRTQQEDSAVYLCASSSRTSVSTDTQYFGPGTRLTVL.

The genes are TRBV12-3 or TRBV12-4 and TRBJ1-6, with TRBD1 matching over 8 bases. The CDR3 has 16 amino acids. V was clipped by 3 bases and J by 7 bases; unmatched bases: 8. The CDR3 sequence: CASSFVAGGRNSPLHF. The DNA for the CDR3 is TGTGCCAGCAGTTTTGTTGCAGGGGGCAGGAATTCACCCCTCCACTTT.

V and J are TRBV12-5 and TRBJ2-3; no clear D gene. The CDR3 length is 12 residues. The germline V gene has CDR1 LGHNT and CDR2 FRNRAP. The V and J ends lost 7 bases and 6 bases respectively, with 11 bases between them. CDR3 protein: CASAPGRDTQYF. The CDR3 DNA is TGTGCTAGTGCCCCAGGTCGGGATACGCAGTATTTT.

The chain is built from TRBV15 and TRBJ1-2; D uncertain. Per the germline V gene, CDR1 is LNHNV and CDR2 is YYDKDF (reference sequence). Trimming took off 3 bases at V and 4 bases at J, with 9 bases between the two ends. This CDR3 region has 13 residues. Here the CDR3 reads CATSRDRLYGYTF. The CDR3 coding sequence is TGTGCCACCAGCAGGGACCGTCTCTATGGCTACACCTTC.

Comments on this clonotype: The junction departs from the called germline gene at one end, perhaps through a read error. This chain joins TRBV2 and TRBJ2-1, with TRBD2 matching over 16 bases. Looked up from germline, CDR1 is SNHLY and CDR2 is FYNNEI. There are 15 residues in the CDR3. CDR3 DNA sequence: TGTACCAGCAAGGGACTAGCGGGGGGGAACAATGAGCAGTTCTTC. Protein product: CTSKGLAGGNNEQFF.

The rearrangement links TRBV5-6 to TRBJ2-7, with 7 bases matching TRBD1. The germline V gene encodes CDR1 SGHDT and CDR2 YYEEEE. After removal of 4 bases from V and 2 bases from J, the junction contained 6 bases not matched to a gene. This CDR3 region has 14 residues. This chain's CDR3 is CASSTGTATYEQYF. The CDR3 DNA sequence: TGTGCCAGCAGCACTGGGACAGCTACCTACGAGCAGTACTTC.

V and J are TRBV4-1 and TRBJ1-1; D remains unclear. Trimming stripped 0 bases from V and 1 base from J, with 12 bases between. The CDR3 has 16 amino acids. Per germline, CDR1 MGHRA and CDR2 YSYEKL. The CDR3 coding sequence is TGCGCCAGCAGCCAAGATACGGCCCGCGCGAACACTGAAGCTTTCTTT. This encodes CASSQDTARANTEAFF.

This chain joins TRBV5-1 and TRBJ2-1; weak D call: TRBD1 (5 bases). The V end lost 3 bases, the J end lost 3 bases, and 13 bases lay between the germline ends. The CDR3 is made up of 15 amino acids. In germline, CDR1 is SGHRS, CDR2 YFSETQ. The CDR3 region has the DNA TGCGCCAGCAGCTCTCACGACAGAATCTACAATGAGCAGTTCTTC. Its translation is CASSSHDRIYNEQFF.

CDR3 loop: CASSEWRQDEAFF. CDR3 nucleotides: TGTGCCAGCAGTGAATGGAGACAGGATGAAGCTTTCTTT. The chain couples TRBV25-1 to TRBJ1-1; D may be TRBD1 (6 bases). V lost 1 base and J 7 bases, leaving 10 bases between the germline ends. The germline V gene encodes CDR1 MGHDK and CDR2 SYGVNS. This CDR3 is 13 amino acids long. Full variable domain (remainder filled in from reference TRBV25-1 and TRBJ1-1): EADIYQTPRYLVIGTGKKITLECSQTMGHDKMYWYQQDPGMELHLIHYSYGVNSTEKGDLSSESTVSRIRTEHFPLTLESARPSHTSQYLCASSEWRQDEAFFGQGTRLTVV.

This clonotype has just a few counts. The chain employs TRBV5-1 and TRBJ2-3, with 8 nucleotides matching TRBD2. V shed 0 bases, J shed 5 bases, and the junction held 5 bases outside the gene matches. CDR1 SGHRS and CDR2 YFSETQ come from the germline V gene. The CDR3 spans 15 residues. The CDR3 DNA reads TGCGCCAGCAGCTTGGCCGCGGGAGGAGGAGATACGCAGTATTTT. Translating it yields CASSLAAGGGDTQYF.